Presented here are 2 T cell receptor beta chains from one specimen sequenced in a study of cytomegalovirus exposure and HLA in healthy donors. Use of 60 Vbeta and 13 Jbeta primers characterized the PCR. TCRdb keeps only in-frame clones here, not all; method: immunoSEQ multiplex PCR. Found here are about 200,000 clones, roughly 79% of them singletons; the top ten hold around 2%. Sequenced sample: PBMCs. Every receptor here comes from a man aged 18 to 35 in good health and CMV-seronegative.

In this sample, this clone turned up a few times. The chain is built from TRBV27 and TRBJ1-2; D not certain. CDR1 and CDR2 (germline): MNHEY, SMNVEV (reference sequence). The V end lost 5 bases, the J end lost 2 bases, and 12 bases lay between the germline ends. The CDR3 length is 14 residues. CDR3: CASSLAGANYGYTF. CDR3 DNA: TGTGCCAGCAGTCTGGCGGGCGCCAACTATGGCTACACCTTC.

This clone is a singleton in its sample. The CDR3 sequence is CASSLGGKVNGNQPQHF. The DNA for the CDR3 is TGTGCCAGCAGCTTAGGCGGAAAAGTGAATGGCAATCAGCCCCAGCATTTT. V is TRBV11-3 and J is TRBJ1-5, with unresolved D. The length of the CDR3 is 17 residues. Germline V gives CDR1 SGHNT, CDR2 YENEEA. Trimming stripped 1 base from V and 2 bases from J, with 15 bases between.